One sample yielded the 19 T cell receptor beta chains listed below, sequenced in a study of tumor-infiltrating lymphocytes in localized non-small cell lung cancer. Sequenced by immunoSEQ multiplex PCR; TCRdb stores in-frame clones only, minus some. In the table there are some 11,000 clones, 65% to 75% of which are singletons. The source material was uninvolved lung tissue not adjacent to the tumor. Every receptor here comes from a human donor with non-small cell lung cancer.

This clone was seen only a few times. This chain connects TRBV7-2 to TRBJ2-2, with no clear D. This CDR3 region has 15 residues. Germline-derived CDR1 and CDR2 are SGHTA and FQGNSA. The V end was cut by 3 bases, the J end by 1 base, with 9 bases between. CDR3 sequence (DNA): TGTGCCAGCAGCTTTCCGTACAGGAACACCGGGGAGCTGTTTTTT. It encodes CASSFPYRNTGELFF. The full variable domain, rest sourced from reference TRBV7-2 and TRBJ2-2, is GAGVSQSPSNKVTEKGKDVELRCDPISGHTALYWYRQSLGQGLEFLIYFQGNSAPDKSGLPSDRFSAERTGGSVSTLTIQRTQQEDSAVYLCASSFPYRNTGELFFGEGSRLTVL.

In this sample, this clone is medium-sized. The chain has TRBV5-1 and TRBJ2-7, with D perhaps assigned TRBD1 or TRBD2 (5 bases each). The CDR3 runs 16 residues. Germline V gives CDR1 SGHRS, CDR2 YFSETQ. Trimming took off 0 bases at V and 5 bases at J, with 18 bases between the two ends. CDR3 amino acids: CASSLVGTDRADEQYF. The CDR3 nucleotides read TGCGCCAGCAGCTTGGTAGGGACGGACCGGGCGGACGAGCAGTACTTC.

This chain links TRBV7-2 with TRBJ2-1; perhaps TRBD2 as D (5 bases). V lost 5 bases and J 1 base, leaving 12 bases between the germline ends. The germline gives CDR1 SGHTA, CDR2 FQGNSA. CDR3 size: 15 residues. CDR3 sequence (DNA): TGTGCCAGCAGCAGGGAATTAGCGTCCTACAATGAGCAGTTCTTC. Its translation is CASSRELASYNEQFF.

By share, this clone counts as medium-sized. The chain combines TRBV28 with TRBJ2-1; TRBD2 aligns across 10 bases. The CDR3 length is 16 residues. CDR1 and CDR2 from the germline V gene are MDHEN and SYDVKM. V lost 4 bases, J lost 4 bases, and 7 bases stayed unmatched. CDR3 region: CASSSTGTSVYNEQFF. Here the CDR3 DNA reads TGTGCCAGCAGTTCGACCGGGACTAGCGTTTACAATGAGCAGTTCTTC.

CDR3 nucleotide sequence: TGTGCCAGTGGGGACAGGGGAGGGTGGAGGCAGCCCCAGCATTTT. Its translation is CASGDRGGWRQPQHF. This sequence joins TRBV19 and TRBJ1-5; 10 positions match TRBD1. Germline V gives CDR1 LNHDA, CDR2 SQIVND (reference sequence). The CDR3 is 15 residues long. With V trimmed by 8 bases and J by 7 bases, 11 bases remained unmatched. Together with reference TRBV19 and TRBJ1-5, the CDR3 gives the full variable domain: DGGITQSPKYLFRKEGQNVTLSCEQNLNHDAMYWYRQDPGQGLRLIYYSQIVNDFQKGDIAEGYSVSREKKESFPLTVTSAQKNPTAFYLCASGDRGGWRQPQHFGDGTRLSIL.

The chain links TRBV14 to TRBJ1-1; D not certain. The germline gives CDR1 SGHDN, CDR2 FVKESK. The V gene lost 8 bases and the J gene lost 2 bases, with 18 bases spanning the gap. This CDR3 spans 15 amino acids. The CDR3 DNA reads as TGTGCCAGCCGCAAAGCGGGCGGAATAAACACTGAAGCTTTCTTT. This gives the protein CASRKAGGINTEAFF.

Only a few counts were recorded for this clone. The rearrangement joins TRBV5-1 to TRBJ1-3; no reliable D call. Trimming took 0 bases from V and 0 from J, leaving 4 bases between them. This CDR3 is built from 14 residues. Germline CDR1 is SGHRS and CDR2 is YFSETQ. This CDR3 is CASSLGGSGNTIYF. DNA for the CDR3: TGCGCCAGCAGCTTGGGTGGCTCTGGAAACACCATATATTTT. Looking up the rest from reference TRBV5-1 and TRBJ1-3 gives the full variable domain: KAGVTQTPRYLIKTRGQQVTLSCSPISGHRSVSWYQQTPGQGLQFLFEYFSETQRNKGNFPGRFSGRQFSNSRSEMNVSTLELGDSALYLCASSLGGSGNTIYFGEGSWLTVV.

This CDR3 is CASSYRSEAFF. The DNA for the CDR3 is TGTGCCAGCAGTTACCGGTCTGAAGCTTTCTTT. The V and J genes are TRBV6-6 and TRBJ1-1; no firm D call. The CDR3 runs to 11 residues. Trimming cost V 2 bases and J 6 bases, with 4 bases left between them. The germline gives CDR1 MNHNY, CDR2 SVGAGI (reference sequence).

Only one count was recorded for this clone. Other DNA sequences from this sample encode an identical CDR3 as well. The J gene is TRBJ2-7, the V gene TRBV7-9; 7 bases fit TRBD1. V lost 3 bases, J lost 1 base, and 3 bases stayed unmatched. Germline-derived CDR1 and CDR2 are SEHNR and FQNEAQ (reference sequence). The CDR3 sequence is 14 residues long. CDR3 nucleotides: TGTGCCAGCAGCTTTGGGACAGATTCCTACGAGCAGTACTTC. Amino acid sequence: CASSFGTDSYEQYF.

In DNA, the CDR3 is TGTGCCAGCAGTGCAGGCCTTAGCAATCAGCCCCAGCATTTT. The encoded protein is CASSAGLSNQPQHF. The chain is built from TRBV2 and TRBJ1-5; no definite D call. This CDR3 region has 14 residues. The V end lost 4 bases, the J end lost 0 bases, and 7 bases lay between the germline ends. Germline V CDR1 and CDR2: SNHLY, FYNNEI.

V usage is TRBV2 and J usage is TRBJ1-1; unclear D gene. V shed 3 bases and J shed 7 bases, with 9 bases lying between them. The CDR3 contains 12 residues. Germline CDR1 reads SNHLY; CDR2 reads FYNNEI. The CDR3: CASSEYLNEAFF. CDR3 DNA: TGTGCCAGCAGTGAGTACCTAAATGAAGCTTTCTTT.

This rearrangement joins TRBV19 to TRBJ2-5; D is possibly TRBD2 (5 bases). The CDR3 length is 18 residues. Germline lookup yields CDR1 LNHDA and CDR2 SQIVND (reference sequence). Trimming shortened V by 1 base and J by 1 base, and 19 bases separated the two germline ends. Written as DNA, the CDR3 is TGTGCCAGTAGTATAGGGAGGACGGCCACCCGACTCCAAGAGACCCAGTACTTC. Protein sequence: CASSIGRTATRLQETQYF.

This rearrangement joins TRBV5-6 to TRBJ1-1, with D possibly TRBD1 on 5 matching bases. The CDR3 sequence is 14 residues long. Trimming pared 3 bases from V and 4 bases from J, leaving 13 bases between. Germline CDR1 SGHDT, CDR2 YYEEEE. CDR3 amino acids: CASSYPGGSTEAFF. CDR3 nucleotide sequence: TGTGCCAGCAGCTACCCGGGGGGGAGCACTGAAGCTTTCTTT.

The chain employs TRBV5-4 and TRBJ1-1; maybe TRBD1 (6 bases). The ends were cut back, 0 bases at V and 10 bases at J, with 13 bases in the middle. This CDR3 is built from 13 residues. Germline CDR1 reads SGHNT; CDR2 reads YYREEE (reference sequence). The CDR3 loop reads CASSLVGRGAAFF. CDR3 bases: TGTGCCAGCAGCTTGGTCGGCAGGGGTGCAGCTTTCTTT.

The chain carries TRBV7-2 and TRBJ1-1; D is perhaps TRBD1 (6 bases). The V gene's germline CDR1 is SGHTA and CDR2 FQGNSA. Trimming left V 7 bases short and J 0 bases short, with 12 bases between. This CDR3 is built from 14 residues. CDR3 DNA: TGTGCCAGCATCCGACAGGCCATGAACACTGAAGCTTTCTTT. This gives the protein CASIRQAMNTEAFF.

The rearrangement uses TRBV5-6 and TRBJ2-7, with unresolved D. Trimming removed 1 base from V and 0 bases from J, with 5 bases in between. The CDR3 spans 13 residues. In germline, CDR1 is SGHDT, CDR2 YYEEEE. This chain's CDR3 is CASSLYGSYEQYF. CDR3 DNA sequence: TGTGCCAGCAGCTTGTACGGCTCCTACGAGCAGTACTTC.

The table lists this clone with a few counts. This chain joins TRBV10-1 and TRBJ2-3; D gene ambiguous. The germline gives CDR1 WNHNN, CDR2 SYGVQD (reference sequence). The V gene lost 0 bases and the J gene lost 1 base, with 8 bases spanning the gap. The CDR3 covers 15 residues. CDR3 sequence: CASSESWSGTDTQYF. The CDR3 DNA is TGCGCCAGCAGTGAGTCGTGGAGCGGCACAGATACGCAGTATTTT.

This clone was seen a few times. The chain uses TRBV7-9 and TRBJ2-1; D is perhaps TRBD2 (6 bases). The CDR3 extends over 15 amino acids. Trimming left V 4 bases short and J 7 bases short, with 17 bases between. Germline V gives CDR1 SEHNR, CDR2 FQNEAQ (reference sequence). CDR3 DNA sequence: TGTGCCAGCAGCTCCTCTCGACTAGGTGGTAATGAGCAGTTCTTC. Translated: CASSSSRLGGNEQFF.

J is TRBJ1-2 and V is TRBV20-1; D gene unclear. There are 11 residues in the CDR3. Germline-derived CDR1 and CDR2 are DFQATT and SNEGSKA (reference sequence). Trimming stripped 5 bases from V and 8 bases from J, with 12 bases between. CDR3: CSAAREDGYTF. The DNA of the CDR3 is TGCAGTGCTGCTCGGGAGGACGGCTACACCTTC.